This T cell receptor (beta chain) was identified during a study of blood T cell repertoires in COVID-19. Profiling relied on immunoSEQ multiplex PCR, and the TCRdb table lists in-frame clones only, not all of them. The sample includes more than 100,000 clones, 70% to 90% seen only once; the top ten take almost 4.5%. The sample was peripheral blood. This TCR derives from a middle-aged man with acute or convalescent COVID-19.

CDR3 region: CSVARGLNQPQHF. Here the CDR3 DNA reads TGCAGCGTTGCCAGGGGGTTGAATCAGCCCCAGCATTTT. The V gene is TRBV29-1, the J gene TRBJ1-5; 7 positions agree with TRBD1. In germline, CDR1 is SQVTM, CDR2 ANQGSEA. The V segment lost 4 bases and the J segment 4 bases; nucleotides outside the gene matches: 4. This CDR3 spans 13 amino acids. Together with reference TRBV29-1 and TRBJ1-5, the CDR3 gives the full variable domain: SAVISQKPSRDICQRGTSLTIQCQVDSQVTMMFWYRQQPGQSLTLIATANQGSEATYESGFVIDKFPISRPNLTFSTLTVSNMSPEDSSIYLCSVARGLNQPQHFGDGTRLSIL.